The TCR beta chain described here comes from a study of CD4 T cells in relation to SARS-CoV-2 and coronaviruses. Of note for this clone: The antigen remains unidentified.

Germline V gene lookup returns CDR1 LNHDA and CDR2 SQIVND (reference sequence). V gave up 4 bases and J gave up 10 bases; unmatched junction bases: 4. The length of the CDR3 is 12 residues. The repertoire was sequenced with immunoSEQ multiplex PCR; TCRdb's copy has only in-frame clones and lacks some. Of approximately 41,000 clones in the sample, around four fifths were seen once. The receptor comes from an adult with COVID-19. The sequenced sample was memory CD4+ T cells from PBMCs, cultured in vitro. This chain links TRBV19 with TRBJ2-1; 7 bases are shared with TRBD2. The CDR3 loop reads CASSSGSREQFF. The DNA of the CDR3 is TGTGCCAGTAGTAGCGGGAGTCGAGAGCAGTTCTTC. Full variable domain (rest looked up from reference TRBV19 and TRBJ2-1): DGGITQSPKYLFRKEGQNVTLSCEQNLNHDAMYWYRQDPGQGLRLIYYSQIVNDFQKGDIAEGYSVSREKKESFPLTVTSAQKNPTAFYLCASSSGSREQFFGPGTRLTVL.